This T cell receptor beta chain was found in a study of T-cell reconstitution after alpha-beta-depleted transplantation in children. Study conclusions and caveats: T-cell counts and diversity at one year post-transplant came mainly from newly produced T cells. Alpha-beta T cells present about two months after transplant were reported to originate from several hundred expanded graft clones.

A library of TCRbeta sequences, prepared with unique molecular identifiers, was generated. TCRdb re-derived calls from the PCR reads in MiXCR, one entry per CDR3 protein. Here the sample spans some 200,000 distinct CDR3 sequences, 11% being singletons. CDR1 is DFQATT, CDR2 SNEGSKA, per germline (reference sequence). The CDR3 consists of 12 residues. Trimming stripped 0 bases from V and 5 bases from J, with 5 bases between. The table lists this clonotype with many counts. Its antigen is as yet unknown. The sequence was collected from a child younger than two with acute myeloid leukemia, due to receive a stem cell transplant. V is TRBV20-1 and J is TRBJ2-1, with D uncertain. This sample comprised PBMCs, obtained before TCRalphabeta/CD19-depleted stem cell transplant. Here the CDR3 DNA reads TGCAGTGCTAGAGATGACAACAATGAGCAGTTCTTC. Protein product: CSARDDNNEQFF.